The TCR beta chain described here comes from a study of regulatory T cells in long-lasting Graves disease. Study-level points and caveats: Lower TCR diversity characterized persistent Graves' patients relative to newly diagnosed patients.

This clonotype was recorded a few times. Its antigen is not known. Time point given: newly diagnosed GD, antithyroid drugs for less than 3 months. PBMC RNA was the source of the TCR library. Peripheral blood, nine milliliters of it, was drawn into EDTA tubes. The CDR3 extends over 15 amino acids. CDR1 and CDR2 (germline): LGHNA, YNFKEQ. The ends were cut back, 4 bases at V and 2 bases at J, with 15 bases in the middle. Through Arm-PCR of CDR3 regions and iRepertoire HTBI primers, TCR beta libraries were built. Each CDR3 protein is one row after TCRdb ran MiXCR on the multiplex PCR reads. In the table there are roughly 610,000 distinct CDR3 sequences, around 17% of which are singletons. The same data also went into a second study, on T cells in Graves' hyperthyroidism and ophthalmopathy. That publication notes: In the first-round RT-PCR of the TCR CDR3, the HTBI primer set was used. Within blood appeared most thyroid clonotypes that had expanded above 0.001.

This TCR came from a woman aged 30 to 39 with Graves disease. J is TRBJ2-7 and V is TRBV4-2; the D gene is possibly TRBD1 (5 bases). The specimen was peripheral blood mononuclear cells (PBMCs), collected at new diagnosis, from a patient treated with antithyroid drugs. The CDR3 is CASSRTEQVTYEQYF. DNA of the CDR3: TGTGCCAGCAGCCGAACCGAACAGGTCACCTACGAGCAGTACTTC.